These 13 T cell receptor beta chains were sequenced from one sample in a study of blood T cell repertoires in COVID-19. TCRdb's table, derived via immunoSEQ multiplex PCR, lists solely in-frame clones and lacks some. This sample has almost 350,000 clones, with about nine tenths found just once. Sequencing used PBMCs or T cells enriched from blood (not recorded which). These receptor sequences come from a woman aged 25 to 39 who had been exposed to COVID-19.

This sequence joins TRBV5-8 and TRBJ1-5; D not certain. V lost 4 bases and J lost 6, with 17 bases in between. The CDR3 length is 15 residues. CDR1 SGHTS and CDR2 YDEGEE come from the germline V gene. CDR3 sequence reads: CASSTAPRGGQPQHF. In DNA form, the CDR3 reads TGTGCCAGCAGCACGGCCCCCCGAGGAGGTCAGCCCCAGCATTTT.

The chain recombines TRBV5-4 with TRBJ2-1, with a weak D call TRBD1 (6 bases). The CDR3 length is 12 residues. V gave up 0 bases and J gave up 16 bases, with 14 bases separating them. Per germline, CDR1 SGHNT and CDR2 YYREEE (reference sequence). The CDR3 DNA reads TGTGCCAGCAGCTTGGAAGGGCAGGGGAAATTCTTC. It codes for CASSLEGQGKFF.

The CDR3 DNA follows: TGTGCCAGCAGCTTGGAGCGGGGGGCCTTGAACACTGAAGCTTTCTTT. It translates to CASSLERGALNTEAFF. The rearrangement uses TRBV5-6 and TRBJ1-1; a weak D match, TRBD1 (6 bases). Germline CDR1 reads SGHDT; CDR2 reads YYEEEE. The V and J ends lost 0 bases and 0 bases respectively, with 12 bases between them. The CDR3 covers 16 residues.

The rearrangement links TRBV10-2 to TRBJ2-2; 8 nucleotides agree with TRBD2. The ends lost 11 bases at V and 2 bases at J; junction bases unmatched: 10. In germline, CDR1 is WSHSY, CDR2 SAAADI. The CDR3 spans 15 residues. This CDR3 reads CAAVSGGDNTGELFF. The CDR3 region has the DNA TGCGCCGCTGTCTCCGGGGGGGATAACACCGGGGAGCTGTTTTTT.

V is TRBV19 and J is TRBJ1-3, with 8 bases fitting TRBD1. Losses at the gene ends were 9 bases for V and 1 base for J; bases not matched to a gene: 5. CDR1 is LNHDA and CDR2 is SQIVND in the germline V gene (reference sequence). This CDR3 is 14 amino acids long. The CDR3 sequence: CASGQGPSGNTIYF. The CDR3 DNA follows: TGTGCCAGCGGACAGGGACCTTCTGGAAACACCATATATTTT.

With regard to this clone: Other DNA sequences in the same sample also yield this CDR3. The V call is TRBV28, the J call TRBJ2-7; D is unclear. The germline gives CDR1 MDHEN, CDR2 SYDVKM. Trimming took 2 bases from V and 4 from J, leaving 6 bases between them. This CDR3 has 12 amino acids. The CDR3 region has the DNA TGTGCCAGCAGTTTACAGCGTTACGAGCAGTACTTC. This gives the protein CASSLQRYEQYF.

In DNA, the CDR3 is TGTGCCAGCAGTGCGACAGACGCAGGGTCAGATACGCAGTATTTT. Translated: CASSATDAGSDTQYF. The chain has TRBV28 and TRBJ2-3; D possibly corresponds to TRBD1 (5 bases). CDR1 is MDHEN, CDR2 SYDVKM, per germline. With 5 bases removed from V and 4 bases from J, the gap between germline ends came to 16 bases. The CDR3 covers 15 residues.

This chain connects TRBV21-1 to TRBJ1-5; TRBD1, as called in the table, went unchecked against the DNA. TRBV21-1 is a known pseudogene. CDR3 length equals 14 residues. CDR3 sequence: CASSFLTGNQPQHF. CDR3 DNA sequence: TGTGCCAGCAGTTTTTTGACAGGGAATCAGCCCCAGCATTTT.

The rearrangement links TRBV5-1 to TRBJ2-5, with D perhaps matching TRBD1 (6 bases). Germline V gives CDR1 SGHRS, CDR2 YFSETQ. CDR3 length equals 14 residues. Trimming pared 4 bases from V and 4 bases from J, leaving 14 bases between. This chain's CDR3 is CASSTQQGGETQYF. Written as DNA, the CDR3 is TGCGCCAGCAGCACACAACAGGGTGGAGAGACCCAGTACTTC. The variable domain in full, with the rest retrieved from reference TRBV5-1 and TRBJ2-5, is KAGVTQTPRYLIKTRGQQVTLSCSPISGHRSVSWYQQTPGQGLQFLFEYFSETQRNKGNFPGRFSGRQFSNSRSEMNVSTLELGDSALYLCASSTQQGGETQYFGPGTRLLVL.

This clone was detected only once. The chain uses TRBV7-7 and TRBJ2-3; the D gene is possibly TRBD2 (5 bases). CDR3 length equals 16 residues. Deletions cut 2 bases from V and 0 bases from J, with 12 bases between. Germline CDR1 SSHAT, CDR2 FNYEAQ (reference sequence). The CDR3 DNA follows: TGTGCCAGCAGCTTATCGGCCGGGGTCAGCACAGATACGCAGTATTTT. As protein: CASSLSAGVSTDTQYF. The full variable domain, in which reference TRBV7-7 and TRBJ2-3 provide the parts outside the CDR3, is GAGVSQSPRYKVTKRGQDVTLRCDPISSHATLYWYQQALGQGPEFLTYFNYEAQPDKSGLPSDRFSAERPEGSISTLTIQRTEQRDSAMYRCASSLSAGVSTDTQYFGPGTRLTVL.

The chain uses TRBV29-1 and TRBJ1-1; 8 bases match TRBD1. The CDR3 spans 12 residues. Germline V gives CDR1 SQVTM, CDR2 ANQGSEA. V trimming: 5 bases; J trimming: 4 bases; junction bases outside the gene matches: 3. This chain's CDR3 is CSVKTGATEAFF. The CDR3 DNA reads TGCAGCGTTAAGACAGGGGCCACTGAAGCTTTCTTT.

The chain recombines TRBV10-3 with TRBJ1-2; 9 bases are shared with TRBD1. The CDR3 consists of 16 residues. Germline-derived CDR1 and CDR2 are ENHRY and SYGVKD. With V trimmed by 0 bases and J by 8 bases, 10 bases remained unmatched. The CDR3 sequence: CAISESNPLTGGGYTF. DNA of the CDR3: TGTGCCATCAGTGAGTCGAACCCCCTAACAGGGGGCGGCTACACCTTC.

This chain links TRBV29-1 with TRBJ2-1, with TRBD2 identical over 8 bases. Germline lookup yields CDR1 SQVTM and CDR2 ANQGSEA. CDR3 length: 17 residues. The trim removed 1 base at V and 4 bases at J, leaving 12 bases unmatched. CDR3 protein: CSVEGASGFGAYNEQFF. For the CDR3, the DNA is TGCAGCGTTGAAGGGGCTAGCGGGTTTGGGGCTTACAATGAGCAGTTCTTC.